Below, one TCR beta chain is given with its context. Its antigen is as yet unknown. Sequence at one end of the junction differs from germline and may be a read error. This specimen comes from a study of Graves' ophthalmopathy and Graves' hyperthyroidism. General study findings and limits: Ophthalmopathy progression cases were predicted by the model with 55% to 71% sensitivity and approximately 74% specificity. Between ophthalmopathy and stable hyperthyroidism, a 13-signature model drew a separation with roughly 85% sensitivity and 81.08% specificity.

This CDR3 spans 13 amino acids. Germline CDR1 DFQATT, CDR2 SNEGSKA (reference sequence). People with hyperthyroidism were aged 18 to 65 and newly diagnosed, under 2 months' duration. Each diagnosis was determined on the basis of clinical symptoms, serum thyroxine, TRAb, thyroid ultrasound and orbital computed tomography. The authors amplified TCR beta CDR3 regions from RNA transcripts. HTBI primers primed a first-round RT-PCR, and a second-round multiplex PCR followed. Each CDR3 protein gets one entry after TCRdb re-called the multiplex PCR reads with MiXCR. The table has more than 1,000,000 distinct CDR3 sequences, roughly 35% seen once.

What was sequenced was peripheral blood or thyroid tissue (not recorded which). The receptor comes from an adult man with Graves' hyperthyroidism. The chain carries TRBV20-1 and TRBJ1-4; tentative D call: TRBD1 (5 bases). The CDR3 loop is CSALQATLEKLLF. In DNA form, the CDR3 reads TGCAGTGCCCTACAGGCCACCCTCGAAAAACTGCTTTTC.